A selection of T cell receptor beta chains follows, all from one sample in a study of T cell repertoires in cytomegalovirus infection. TCRdb analysed the reads with MiXCR anew, one entry per CDR3 protein. Of about 920,000 distinct CDR3 sequences in the sample, 30% to 40% were seen once. No cognate antigen is known for these TCRs. The specimen comprised cultured CD8+ T cells from PBMCs, sampled from culture after CMV antigen stimulation. The receptors were gathered from a human donor in good health (CMV status not recorded). Some clones in this sample may be carry-over from other donors' samples. Each CDR3 is given with its conserved first and last residue. The D gene is left open where the match is weak. The size field is filled for only some rows; it gives once, few, many or a size class.

size | J | V | D | CDR3 | DNA
- | TRBJ2-1 | TRBV6-6 | - | CASSSYRDPEYNEQFF | TGTGCCAGCAGCTCATACCGGGACCCGGAATACAATGAGCAGTTCTTC
few | TRBJ1-3 | TRBV27 | - | CASSFSRSGNTIYF | TGTGCCAGCAGTTTCTCCAGATCCGGAAACACCATATATTTT
many | TRBJ1-1 | TRBV12-3/TRBV12-4 | - | CASRGPTEAFF | TGTGCCAGCAGGGGTCCCACTGAAGCTTTCTTT
few | TRBJ1-1 | TRBV19 | - | CASSIFGEGTEAFF | TGTGCCAGCAGTATTTTTGGGGAGGGCACTGAAGCTTTCTTT
- | TRBJ1-1 | TRBV6-1 | - | CASSYSQGAPVAFF | TGTGCCAGCAGTTATTCTCAAGGGGCGCCGGTAGCTTTCTTT
- | TRBJ2-5 | TRBV20-1 | - | CSARWGRVRQETQYF | TGCAGTGCTAGATGGGGCAGGGTTCGGCAAGAGACCCAGTACTTC
- | TRBJ2-7 | TRBV10-3 | TRBD2 | CAIKLTSNEQYF | TGTGCCATCAAACTGACTAGCAACGAGCAGTACTTC
- | TRBJ2-1 | TRBV19 | TRBD1 | CASSITGTGFLGEQFF | TGTGCCAGTAGTATCACCGGGACAGGGTTTCTCGGTGAGCAGTTCTTC
many | TRBJ2-2 | TRBV7-6 | - | CASSPLTMTTNTGELFF | TGTGCCAGCAGCCCCCTGACGATGACCACGAACACCGGGGAGCTGTTTTTT
few | TRBJ2-5 | TRBV29-1 | TRBD2 | CSLQGTSGSQETQYF | TGCAGCCTGCAGGGGACTAGCGGCTCCCAAGAGACCCAGTACTTC
- | TRBJ2-5 | TRBV3-1 | - | CASSLGVRPDSQETQYF | TGTGCCAGCAGCCTCGGGGTTCGACCGGACAGCCAAGAGACCCAGTACTTC
- | TRBJ1-5 | TRBV19 | - | CASSIVGSSNQPQHF | TGTGCCAGTAGTATAGTGGGCAGTAGCAATCAGCCCCAGCATTTT
once | TRBJ1-1 | TRBV6-5 | TRBD1 | CASSSRDRFNEAFF | TGTGCCAGCAGCTCTCGGGACAGGTTTAATGAAGCTTTCTTT
few | TRBJ2-2 | TRBV20-1 | TRBD1 | CSAGTGRTGELFF | TGCAGTGCCGGGACAGGGCGTACCGGGGAGCTGTTTTTT
- | TRBJ1-2 | TRBV6-8 | - | CASTPGTPNYGYTF | TGTGCCAGCACCCCCGGGACGCCTAACTATGGCTACACCTTC
- | TRBJ1-1 | TRBV9 | TRBD1 | CASSASRGLDTEAFF | TGTGCCAGCAGCGCCTCCAGGGGGCTGGACACTGAAGCTTTCTTT
- | TRBJ2-1 | TRBV14 | TRBD1 | CASSHRTGWEQFF | TGTGCCAGCAGCCATCGGACAGGGTGGGAGCAGTTCTTC
- | TRBJ2-1 | TRBV13 | TRBD1 | CASSFTGGSSYNEQFF | TGTGCCAGCAGCTTCACAGGGGGCAGCTCCTACAATGAGCAGTTCTTC
- | TRBJ2-6 | TRBV5-5 | - | CASSPPTPGANVLTF | TGTGCCAGCAGCCCCCCGACTCCCGGGGCCAACGTCCTGACTTTC
- | TRBJ1-4 | TRBV27 | - | CASSSLTGFEKLFF | TGTGCCAGCAGTTCCCTCACAGGGTTTGAAAAACTGTTTTTT
few | TRBJ1-3 | TRBV12-3/TRBV12-4 | - | CASRGGRGNTIYF | TGTGCCAGCAGGGGGGGGAGGGGAAACACCATATATTTT
few | TRBJ1-1 | TRBV7-9 | - | CASHSAVFGTEAFF | TGTGCCAGCCACTCGGCGGTTTTTGGCACTGAAGCTTTCTTT
many | TRBJ2-7 | TRBV18 | TRBD1 | CASSRDRSLYEQYF | TGTGCCAGCTCCCGGGACAGGAGCTTGTACGAGCAGTACTTC
many | TRBJ2-1 | TRBV6-2/TRBV6-3 | - | CASSLKGMRSYNEQFF | TGTGCCAGCAGTTTGAAAGGGATGCGCTCCTACAATGAGCAGTTCTTC
- | TRBJ1-1 | TRBV6-5 | - | CASSYSRRRQEAFF | TGTGCCAGCAGTTACTCGAGGCGTCGACAGGAAGCTTTCTTT
- | TRBJ2-1 | TRBV11-2 | TRBD2 | CASSSAGGIRTGFYNEQFF | TGTGCCAGCAGCTCTGCGGGAGGGATTAGGACGGGATTTTACAATGAGCAGTTCTTC
- | TRBJ2-2 | TRBV28 | TRBD2 | CASSRWGGGTGELFF | TGTGCCAGCAGTCGGTGGGGGGGAGGCACCGGGGAGCTGTTTTTT